A selection of T cell receptor beta chains follows, all from one sample in a study of cytomegalovirus exposure and HLA in healthy donors. Sequencing used immunoSEQ multiplex PCR; TCRdb keeps in-frame clones, though not all of them. Altogether roughly 120,000 clones are present, around 83% being singletons, with the ten largest covering 22%. The sample consisted of PBMCs. The source of these receptors is a man aged 25-45 years in good health and CMV-seropositive. CDR3s include the opening cysteine and the closing phenylalanine or tryptophan. A D gene is named only where the DNA matches it firmly. The size entry is marked missing in some rows and otherwise reads once, few, many or a size class.

TRBJ2-3	TRBV11-2	NA	NA	TGTGCCAGCAGCTCCCTGAACAGGCTCACAGATACGCAGTATTTT	CASSSLNRLTDTQYF
TRBJ2-5	TRBV28	NA	NA	TGTGCCAGCAGTTCAGAATCACGAGAGACCCAGTACTTC	CASSSESRETQYF
TRBJ1-3	TRBV6-1	NA	NA	TGTGCCAGCAGTGAAAGCGCAGGGGCTGGAAACACCATATATTTT	CASSESAGAGNTIYF
TRBJ2-7	TRBV6-5	NA	NA	TGTGCCAGCAGTTATAGCGAGGGAGGCGAGCAGTACTTC	CASSYSEGGEQYF
TRBJ1-1	TRBV7-9	NA	TRBD1	TGTGCCAGCAGCCTGGGACAGTGGGCTGAAGCTTTCTTT	CASSLGQWAEAFF
TRBJ2-7	TRBV28	NA	TRBD1	TGTGCCAGCATCGCCGACAGGGGATACGAGCAGTACTTC	CASIADRGYEQYF
TRBJ2-2	TRBV29-1	NA	NA	TGCAGCGGCGGGATAACCGGGGAGCTGTTTTTT	CSGGITGELFF
TRBJ2-3	TRBV28	once	NA	TGTGCCAGCAGTAGGGGCAGGGTGGGAGGTGATACGCAGTATTTT	CASSRGRVGGDTQYF
TRBJ2-1	TRBV10-1	NA	NA	TGCGCCAGCAGTGAAGTTTCCGGTGAACGGGGTGAGCAGTTCTTC	CASSEVSGERGEQFF
TRBJ2-7	TRBV27	NA	TRBD1	TGTGCCAGCAGTTTTCAAGGGGGACAGGGTAGCTCCTACGAGCAGTACTTC	CASSFQGGQGSSYEQYF
TRBJ2-7	TRBV11-2	NA	NA	TGTGCCAGCAGCGGACCGGGACTGGTTTACGAGCAGTACTTC	CASSGPGLVYEQYF
TRBJ1-2	TRBV2	NA	NA	TGTGCCAGCAGTGTCTCGACAGGAGTAGTGGGTAGTGGTGGCTACACCTTC	CASSVSTGVVGSGGYTF
TRBJ2-7	TRBV10-1	NA	NA	TGCGCCAGCAGTCAGGGGTACGGCTACGAGCAGTACTTC	CASSQGYGYEQYF
TRBJ1-5	TRBV6-5	NA	NA	TGTGCCAGCAGTCCAGCAGGAGGGAATCAGCCCCAGCATTTT	CASSPAGGNQPQHF
TRBJ2-5	TRBV7-9	NA	TRBD2	TGTGCCAGCACCCCGGGACTAGCATTAGACTGGGGCGAAGAGACCCAGTACTTC	CASTPGLALDWGEETQYF
TRBJ2-1	TRBV7-9	NA	NA	TGTGCCAGCAGCTTAGAGGGGTGGAATAACTACAATGAGCAGTTCTTC	CASSLEGWNNYNEQFF
TRBJ2-5	TRBV4-1	NA	NA	TGCGCCAGCAGCCGGGGGCCCCAAGAGACCCAGTACTTC	CASSRGPQETQYF
TRBJ2-3	TRBV13	NA	TRBD2	TGTGCCAGCAGGATGGGACTAGCGACTAGAGATACGCAGTATTTT	CASRMGLATRDTQYF
TRBJ1-1	TRBV13	NA	TRBD1	TGTGCCAGCAGTCAGGGGGGCACTGAAGCTTTCTTT	CASSQGGTEAFF
TRBJ2-1	TRBV11-2	NA	NA	TGTGCCAGCAGCTTAGCGGGGTTCTACAATGAGCAGTTCTTC	CASSLAGFYNEQFF
TRBJ2-5	TRBV9	NA	NA	TGTGCCAGCACTCCGCGGGTCAGTCAAGAGACCCAGTACTTC	CASTPRVSQETQYF
TRBJ2-7	TRBV6-1	NA	NA	TGTGCCAGCAGTGAAGCCTGGACTGGATTGTCCGAGCAGTACTTC	CASSEAWTGLSEQYF
TRBJ2-1	TRBV28	NA	TRBD2	TGTGCCAGCAGTCAGTCCCCCTCACTAGCGAGGAGCAATGAGCAGTTCTTC	CASSQSPSLARSNEQFF
TRBJ1-2	TRBV29-1	NA	TRBD1	TGCAGCGTTCGACAGGGTGGAAGTGGCTACACCTTC	CSVRQGGSGYTF
TRBJ2-5	TRBV9	few	NA	TGTGCCAGCAGCCCAAATGGACAGATCCAAGAGACCCAGTACTTC	CASSPNGQIQETQYF
TRBJ2-3	TRBV29-1	NA	TRBD2	TGCAGCGTTAGGACTAGCGGGGTTGGAGATACGCAGTATTTT	CSVRTSGVGDTQYF
TRBJ2-6	TRBV7-9	NA	TRBD2	TGTGCCAGCAGCGCTCGGGGACTAGCGGGGGCCTCTGGGGCCAACGTCCTGACTTTC	CASSARGLAGASGANVLTF
TRBJ2-4	TRBV27	NA	TRBD2	TGTGCCAGCAGTTTACGAGCGGGGGTTAGACGGAACATTCAGTACTTC	CASSLRAGVRRNIQYF
TRBJ1-2	TRBV19	NA	NA	TGTGCCAGTAGTATAGATAGCTACTCCTATGGCTACACCTTC	CASSIDSYSYGYTF
TRBJ1-2	TRBV4-2	NA	NA	TGTGCCAGCAGCCAAGACAGCTATGGCTACACCTTC	CASSQDSYGYTF
TRBJ2-5	TRBV4-1	few	TRBD1	TGCGCCAGCAGCCAAGGGGGGACAGGGCAACAAGAGACCCAGTACTTC	CASSQGGTGQQETQYF
TRBJ1-2	TRBV5-6	NA	TRBD1	TGTGCCAGCAGTCGTCAGGGGGACTATGGCTACACCTTC	CASSRQGDYGYTF
TRBJ1-2	TRBV4-1	NA	NA	TGCGCCAGCAGCCAAACGGTCGGGGGTTTAGCCGGCTACACCTTC	CASSQTVGGLAGYTF
TRBJ1-3	TRBV13	NA	NA	TGTGCCAGCAGCTTAGGGGGCCCCAGAAACACCATATATTTT	CASSLGGPRNTIYF
TRBJ2-5	TRBV12-5	NA	TRBD1	TGTGCTAGTGGTTTAGGTCTGGGGGCAGGGGGCGGTGAGGTCCAAGAGACCCAGTACTTC	CASGLGLGAGGGEVQETQYF
TRBJ2-3	TRBV5-4	NA	NA	TGTGCCAGCAGCCCCAAGGCGGGAAGCACAGATACGCAGTATTTT	CASSPKAGSTDTQYF
TRBJ2-1	TRBV11-2	NA	TRBD2	TGTGCCAGCAGCTTAATTCTAGCGGGGAAACATGAGCAGTTCTTC	CASSLILAGKHEQFF
TRBJ1-6	TRBV2	NA	NA	TGTGCCAGCCTCCGGGAATTCAATTCACCCCTCCACTTT	CASLREFNSPLHF
TRBJ2-7	TRBV7-6	once	NA	TGTGCCAGCAGCTTAGGTACACCCCTCGTGGAGGGTTACGAGCAGTACTTC	CASSLGTPLVEGYEQYF
TRBJ1-4	TRBV29-1	NA	TRBD1	TGCAGCGTTTCCGGGACAGGGGACGAAAAACTGTTTTTT	CSVSGTGDEKLFF
TRBJ2-3	TRBV25-1	NA	TRBD2	TGTGCCAGCAGTGAATGGGGGAGGGCCCTCACAGATACGCAGTATTTT	CASSEWGRALTDTQYF
TRBJ2-1	TRBV18	NA	NA	TGTGCCAGCTCACGAGCGACGTCCGACAATGAGCAGTTCTTC	CASSRATSDNEQFF
TRBJ1-4	TRBV18	NA	NA	TGTGCCAGCTCACCACCGGAACAGGCGAATGAAAAACTGTTTTTT	CASSPPEQANEKLFF
TRBJ1-1	TRBV28	once	NA	TGTGCCAGCAGTTTATCGCAGGCCACTGAAGCTTTCTTT	CASSLSQATEAFF
TRBJ2-3	TRBV25-1	NA	NA	TGTGCCAGCAGTGAGACTGCCACTAGCACAGATACGCAGTATTTT	CASSETATSTDTQYF
TRBJ1-6	TRBV30	NA	TRBD1	TGTGCCTGGAAAACAGGGACAGCCGGATCACCCCTCCACTTT	CAWKTGTAGSPLHF
TRBJ2-1	TRBV5-6	NA	TRBD2	TGTGCCAGCAGCTCGCGGACTAGCGGGAATGAGCAGTTCTTC	CASSSRTSGNEQFF
TRBJ1-1	TRBV28	NA	NA	TGTGCCAGCAGTTTAACGATGACAGGTGAAGCTTTCTTT	CASSLTMTGEAFF
TRBJ2-7	TRBV4-2	NA	NA	TGTGCCAGCAGTCCGACAGTCACCTACGAGCAGTACTTC	CASSPTVTYEQYF
TRBJ1-2	TRBV28	NA	TRBD1	TGTGCCAGCAGACAGGGGGCGGGAATTAACTATGGCTACACCTTC	CASRQGAGINYGYTF
TRBJ2-7	TRBV7-8	NA	NA	TGTGCCAGCAGCTTAGCAGAGTCCTACGAGCAGTACTTC	CASSLAESYEQYF